A selection of T cell receptor beta chains follows, all from one sample in a study of shared clonotypes between healthy human individuals. The assay was immunoSEQ multiplex PCR, and TCRdb's table has in-frame clones only and misses some. There are under 1,100,000 clones in the sample; approximately 68% occur only once, and over 1.3% lies in the top ten. The source material was memory CD4+ T cells sorted from blood. The receptors derive from a man younger than 35 in good health. The CDR3 runs from the conserved cysteine through the conserved F or W. A D gene is named only where the DNA matches it firmly. The listing skips clone size in some rows; elsewhere it reads once, few, many or a size class.

J gene | V gene | clone size | D gene | CDR3 protein | CDR3 DNA
TRBJ1-5 | TRBV6-1 | NA | TRBD1 | CASSAGQFPNQPQHF | TGTGCCAGCAGTGCGGGACAGTTCCCCAATCAGCCCCAGCATTTT
TRBJ2-2 | TRBV7-3 | few | NA | CASSLGGDGELFF | TGTGCCAGCAGCCTTGGAGGGGACGGGGAGCTGTTTTTT
TRBJ2-3 | TRBV7-9 | once | NA | CASSYRRGSTDTQYF | TGTGCCAGCAGTTACAGACGGGGGAGCACAGATACGCAGTATTTT
TRBJ2-3 | TRBV2 | NA | NA | CASSGTALTTDTQYF | TGTGCCAGCAGTGGGACAGCATTAACCACAGATACGCAGTATTTT
TRBJ1-2 | TRBV6-5 | few | TRBD1 | CASSSTGEGYTF | TGTGCCAGCAGTTCTACAGGGGAGGGCTACACCTTC
TRBJ1-4 | TRBV7-6 | many | NA | CASSSGEKLFF | TGTGCCAGCAGCTCAGGGGAAAAACTGTTTTTT
TRBJ2-5 | TRBV10-3 | few | NA | CASRQSQETQYF | TGTGCCTCCCGACAGTCCCAAGAGACCCAGTACTTC
TRBJ1-5 | TRBV27 | NA | TRBD1 | CASSLGTGAGNQPQHF | TGTGCCAGCAGTTTAGGTACAGGGGCTGGCAATCAGCCCCAGCATTTT
TRBJ1-5 | TRBV5-1 | few | NA | CASSLAPDQPQHF | TGCGCCAGCAGCTTGGCTCCTGACCAGCCCCAGCATTTT
TRBJ1-2 | TRBV18 | NA | NA | CASSPPAKGTGYTF | TGTGCCAGCTCACCACCGGCTAAGGGGACGGGCTACACCTTC
TRBJ1-1 | TRBV28 | NA | NA | CASSFPQMNTEAFF | TGTGCCAGCAGTTTTCCACAGATGAACACTGAAGCTTTCTTT
TRBJ2-2 | TRBV2 | NA | TRBD1 | CASRGQGVATGELFF | TGTGCCAGCAGGGGACAGGGGGTGGCCACCGGGGAGCTGTTTTTT
TRBJ1-4 | TRBV18 | NA | NA | CATHPPTNEKLFF | TGTGCCACGCACCCCCCAACTAATGAAAAACTGTTTTTT
TRBJ2-1 | TRBV10-3 | NA | TRBD2 | CAIKLSGGNEQFF | TGTGCCATCAAATTGAGCGGGGGGAATGAGCAGTTCTTC
TRBJ2-7 | TRBV18 | few | NA | CASSPYLEQGSSYEQYF | TGTGCCAGCTCACCATACCTGGAACAGGGCTCCTCCTACGAGCAGTACTTC
TRBJ2-7 | TRBV6-5 | NA | NA | CASRSSLTGFYEQYF | TGTGCCAGCAGGTCATCCCTGACAGGTTTCTACGAGCAGTACTTC
TRBJ2-7 | TRBV25-1 | NA | NA | CASRPQGIGPPLLF | TGTGCCAGCAGGCCCCAGGGGATCGGCCCACCCTTACTATTC
TRBJ2-2 | TRBV6-6 | once | NA | CASSHLQEVGELFF | TGTGCCAGCAGTCACCTCCAGGAGGTCGGGGAGCTGTTTTTT
TRBJ2-7 | TRBV6-5 | NA | TRBD1 | CASSSPGTGDYEQYF | TGTGCCAGCAGTTCTCCCGGGACAGGGGACTACGAGCAGTACTTC
TRBJ2-6 | TRBV6-5 | NA | NA | CASSYFFGSGANVLTF | TGTGCCAGCAGTTACTTTTTTGGCTCTGGGGCCAACGTCCTGACTTTC
TRBJ1-2 | TRBV4-1 | NA | NA | CASRLIGQANYGYTF | TGCGCCAGCAGATTAATAGGCCAAGCTAACTATGGCTACACCTTC
TRBJ1-1 | TRBV28 | NA | NA | CASTPGSTEAFF | TGTGCCAGCACCCCGGGGAGCACTGAAGCTTTCTTT
TRBJ1-6 | TRBV6-1 | NA | NA | CASSDVRVNSPLHF | TGTGCCAGCAGTGACGTCAGAGTAAATTCACCCCTCCACTTT
TRBJ1-4 | TRBV4-3 | many | NA | CASSQVASKLFF | TGCGCCAGCAGCCAAGTCGCGAGCAAACTGTTTTTT